Listed here are 8 T cell receptor beta chains from one sample, sequenced in a study of cytomegalovirus exposure and HLA in healthy donors. Primers: 60 Vbeta forward and 13 Jbeta reverse. Generated by immunoSEQ multiplex PCR, the TCRdb table keeps only in-frame clones and is missing some. The sample gives about 140,000 clones, around 75% of which show up once; approximately 2.8% is in the top ten. The sequenced material came from PBMCs. Receptors originate from a male donor in good health and CMV-seronegative.

The chain uses TRBV27 and TRBJ2-1; weak D call: TRBD2 (5 bases). This CDR3 has 15 residues. Germline values: CDR1 MNHEY, CDR2 SMNVEV (reference sequence). V was pared by 2 bases and J by 3 bases, with 11 bases between. This chain's CDR3 is CASSLGGSRYNEQFF. The CDR3 coding sequence is TGTGCCAGCAGTTTAGGAGGATCCCGCTACAATGAGCAGTTCTTC.

The J gene is TRBJ2-2, the V gene TRBV4-3, with TRBD1 matching 9 bases. Trimming removed 2 bases from V and 4 bases from J; junction bases left unmatched: 8. Germline V gives CDR1 LGHNA, CDR2 YSLEER. The CDR3 spans 17 residues. The CDR3 bases are TGCGCCAGCAGCCAAAAACCACAGGGGGCTGGCACCGGGGAGCTGTTTTTT. Translation: CASSQKPQGAGTGELFF.

The V gene is TRBV7-2, the J gene TRBJ2-1, with D possibly being TRBD2 (7 bases). CDR3 length: 16 residues. V lost 1 base and J lost 8, with 18 bases in between. Germline-derived CDR1 and CDR2 are SGHTA and FQGNSA. The CDR3 loop reads CASSLDPTGGRDEQFF. CDR3 sequence (DNA): TGTGCCAGCAGCTTAGATCCGACGGGGGGCAGGGATGAGCAGTTCTTC.

This clone has a handful of counts. The chain combines TRBV28 with TRBJ2-3; tentatively, D is TRBD2 (5 bases). The germline CDR1 and CDR2 sequences are MDHEN and SYDVKM. V was clipped by 5 bases and J by 10 bases, with 13 bases between them. The CDR3 is 12 amino acids. Here the CDR3 DNA reads TGTGCCAGCAGTCATACGGGGTGGGCGCAGTATTTT. The encoded protein is CASSHTGWAQYF.

The chain employs TRBV7-2 and TRBJ2-1; perhaps TRBD1 as D (5 bases). V was cut by 5 bases and J by 12 bases, with 14 bases left in between. The germline gives CDR1 SGHTA, CDR2 FQGNSA. This CDR3 has 12 amino acids. CDR3 nucleotide sequence: TGTGCCAGCAGCCAAACAGGCGTCGGGCAGTTCTTC. This translates into CASSQTGVGQFF.

The chain recombines TRBV7-2 with TRBJ2-7; 7 bases agree with TRBD1. The germline V gene encodes CDR1 SGHTA and CDR2 FQGNSA. J was trimmed by 2 bases and V by 6 bases; bases with no gene match: 10. The CDR3 sequence is 15 residues long. CDR3 residues: CASRYDRVAPYEQYF. The CDR3 nucleotides are TGTGCCAGCAGGTATGACAGGGTGGCGCCCTACGAGCAGTACTTC.

The chain recombines TRBV30 with TRBJ2-1; perhaps TRBD2 as D (6 bases). Trimming took 2 bases from V and 4 from J, leaving 15 bases between them. This CDR3 spans 15 amino acids. Germline V gene data show CDR1 as GTSNPN and CDR2 as SVGIG (reference sequence). CDR3 region: CAWSLQRALYNEQFF. The CDR3 nucleotides read TGTGCCTGGAGTCTCCAGCGGGCCCTGTACAATGAGCAGTTCTTC.

The chain joins TRBV28 to TRBJ1-2, with a tentative D call TRBD1 (6 bases). The CDR3 sequence is 12 residues long. From germline, CDR1 is MDHEN and CDR2 SYDVKM. Deletions cut 6 bases from V and 8 bases from J, with 13 bases between. This chain's CDR3 is CASRQGVSGYTF. The DNA for the CDR3 is TGTGCCAGCAGACAGGGAGTTAGCGGCTACACCTTC.